This is a list of T cell receptor beta chains from one sample in a study of blood T cell repertoires in COVID-19. Profiled with immunoSEQ multiplex PCR; TCRdb holds only in-frame clones, not every one. The sample includes some 390,000 clones, around 87% seen only once; the top ten take under 3%. The sample was peripheral blood. All receptors derive from a human donor in a cohort sampled during active COVID-19. Both conserved end residues are trimmed from each CDR3.

J	V	CDR3
TRBJ1-2	TRBV30	AWTGPGGGYT
TRBJ1-1	TRBV7-8	ASSSFYSWNTEAF
TRBJ1-2	TRBV29-1	SVDQRTGQANYGYT
TRBJ2-1	TRBV10-3	AISPSQAGKQF
TRBJ1-5	TRBV2	ASSVHRSNQPQH
TRBJ1-5	TRBV7-8	ASSLVGSAENQPQH
TRBJ2-7	TRBV6-5	ASRGQGESYEQY
TRBJ2-2	TRBV2	ASNREGKGTGELF
TRBJ1-2	TRBV18	ASSLRTGGIDEGYT
TRBJ1-2	TRBV28	ASSFPRQGAREGGYT
TRBJ2-1	TRBV6-5	ASSRTGNEQF
TRBJ2-5	TRBV28	ASSPGQGSETQY
TRBJ1-5	TRBV6-5	ASSSVTFAPNQPQH
TRBJ1-4	TRBV7-8	ASSLGRGRGEKLF
TRBJ2-2	TRBV6-5	ASRRITGGHGELF
TRBJ1-5	TRBV29-1	SARTGRDQPQH
TRBJ1-5	TRBV30	AWAESDQPQH
TRBJ2-3	TRBV6-5	ASTGQSMDTQY
TRBJ1-6	TRBV7-8	ASRPGVPNSPLH
TRBJ2-1	TRBV5-6	ASSSGTSVHEQF